These T cell receptor beta chains were read from a single sample in a study of control samples from healthy donors and cancer patients. Using immunoSEQ multiplex PCR, the repertoire was profiled, and TCRdb retains in-frame clones only, with some absent. The sample carries about 130,000 clones, roughly nine tenths recorded once. The sequenced sample consisted of PBMCs. The receptors derive from a man aged 45 to 65 with head and neck cancer. Each CDR3 is given with its conserved first and last residue. Fields, in order: J gene, V gene, D gene, CDR3 DNA, CDR3 protein. A D gene is named only where the DNA matches it firmly.

j_gene: TRBJ1-1; v_gene: TRBV28; d_gene: .; CDR3nt: TGTGCCAGCAGTTTACCAGGTTCCGTGAACACTGAAGCTTTCTTT; CDR3aa: CASSLPGSVNTEAFF
j_gene: TRBJ2-7; v_gene: TRBV28; d_gene: .; CDR3nt: TGTGCCAGCAGTCCCCACTATCGAGAGTTCTCCTACGAGCAGTACTTC; CDR3aa: CASSPHYREFSYEQYF
j_gene: TRBJ2-5; v_gene: TRBV7-9; d_gene: .; CDR3nt: TGTGCCAGCAGCTTAAACCGGGGAGGGATACAGGGGCAAGAGACCCAGTACTTC; CDR3aa: CASSLNRGGIQGQETQYF
j_gene: TRBJ2-1; v_gene: TRBV4-2; d_gene: .; CDR3nt: TGTGCCAGCAGCCCCAACAGTGAGCAGTTCTTC; CDR3aa: CASSPNSEQFF
j_gene: TRBJ2-1; v_gene: TRBV21-1; d_gene: .; CDR3nt: TGTGCCAGCAGACCCTACAATGAGCAGTTCTTC; CDR3aa: CASRPYNEQFF
j_gene: TRBJ2-5; v_gene: TRBV19; d_gene: .; CDR3nt: TGTGCCAGTAGTATGAGAGTGCGGGAGACCCAGTACTTC; CDR3aa: CASSMRVRETQYF
j_gene: TRBJ2-2; v_gene: TRBV5-5; d_gene: .; CDR3nt: TGTGCCAGCGGGTTGGGAGCGACGAACACCGGGGAGCTGTTTTTT; CDR3aa: CASGLGATNTGELFF
j_gene: TRBJ1-1; v_gene: TRBV2; d_gene: .; CDR3nt: TGTGCCAGCAGTGAAGCAGGGGCCAACACTGAAGCTTTCTTT; CDR3aa: CASSEAGANTEAFF
j_gene: TRBJ2-2; v_gene: TRBV19; d_gene: TRBD1; CDR3nt: TGTGCCAGTAGTATTGATCCCGGGACAGGGGGCGTCACCGGGGAGCTGTTTTTT; CDR3aa: CASSIDPGTGGVTGELFF
j_gene: TRBJ1-1; v_gene: TRBV10-2; d_gene: TRBD1; CDR3nt: TGCGCCAGCGGGGAAGGGGGCATGAACACTGAAGCTTTCTTT; CDR3aa: CASGEGGMNTEAFF
j_gene: TRBJ1-1; v_gene: TRBV27; d_gene: .; CDR3nt: TGTGCCAGCAGTCCCCCGGACGGCCGTGAAGCTTTCTTT; CDR3aa: CASSPPDGREAFF
j_gene: TRBJ2-1; v_gene: TRBV7-7; d_gene: TRBD2; CDR3nt: TGTGCTAGCAGTGAAAGGACTAGCGGTGTTGGCTCCTACAATGAGCAGTTCTTC; CDR3aa: CASSERTSGVGSYNEQFF
j_gene: TRBJ2-2; v_gene: TRBV19; d_gene: .; CDR3nt: TGTGCCAGTAGTAGGGCCAGCGGGAACACCGGGGAGCTGTTTTTT; CDR3aa: CASSRASGNTGELFF
j_gene: TRBJ1-2; v_gene: TRBV7-2; d_gene: .; CDR3nt: TGTGCCAGCAGCTTAGTACGGACCCCCGAAAGATATGGCTACACCTTC; CDR3aa: CASSLVRTPERYGYTF
j_gene: TRBJ2-5; v_gene: TRBV27; d_gene: TRBD2; CDR3nt: TGTGCCAGCAGTCGGGCGGGAGGTAAAGAGACCCAGTACTTC; CDR3aa: CASSRAGGKETQYF
j_gene: TRBJ2-3; v_gene: TRBV10-1; d_gene: .; CDR3nt: TGCGCCAGCAGTGGGTCAATCATGGGGCAGAGCGGTAGCACAGATACGCAGTATTTT; CDR3aa: CASSGSIMGQSGSTDTQYF
j_gene: TRBJ1-6; v_gene: TRBV9; d_gene: .; CDR3nt: TGTGCCAGCAGCGTAGGTCAAAACAATTCACCCCTCCACTTT; CDR3aa: CASSVGQNNSPLHF